The 20 T cell receptor beta chains in this list originate from one sample, sequenced in a study of cytomegalovirus exposure and HLA in healthy donors. PCR was performed using 60 Vbeta and 13 Jbeta primers. Clones were sequenced by immunoSEQ multiplex PCR, and TCRdb holds only the in-frame ones, with some missing. Of 140,000 to 150,000 clones detected, roughly 80% appear once; the ten largest clones hold less than 3.5%. The sequenced material came from PBMCs. All receptors come from a woman younger than 45 in good health and CMV-seronegative.

V usage is TRBV6-1 and J usage is TRBJ1-2; 7 positions agree with TRBD1. J gave up 6 bases and V 3 bases, and 7 bases lay outside the gene matches. CDR3 size: 14 residues. Germline CDR1 and CDR2: MNHNS and SASEGT. The CDR3 loop is CASSDHRGIDGYTF. As DNA, the CDR3 is TGTGCCAGCAGTGACCACAGGGGTATTGATGGCTACACCTTC.

This clone was detected only once. V and J are TRBV11-2 and TRBJ2-3, with 8 bases matching TRBD2. Germline lookup yields CDR1 SGHAT and CDR2 FQNNGV. The V segment lost 5 bases and the J segment 5 bases; nucleotides outside the gene matches: 6. This CDR3 has 14 amino acids. CDR3 nucleotide sequence: TGTGCCAGCAGCCCCCGGGGGGGGATAGATACGCAGTATTTT. It specifies CASSPRGGIDTQYF.

V and J are TRBV30 and TRBJ1-5; TRBD1 aligns across 7 bases. Germline CDR1 and CDR2: GTSNPN and SVGIG (reference sequence). V was clipped by 1 base and J by 2 bases; unmatched bases: 5. The CDR3 consists of 15 residues. CDR3 loop: CAWSGTTGGNQPQHF. The CDR3 DNA reads TGTGCCTGGAGTGGAACTACAGGGGGCAATCAGCCCCAGCATTTT.

The V call is TRBV7-2, the J call TRBJ1-2; D not resolved. Germline V gene data show CDR1 as SGHTA and CDR2 as FQGNSA. The V gene lost 6 bases and the J gene lost 1 base, with 18 bases spanning the gap. The CDR3 runs 16 residues. CDR3 protein: CASRPAGTRDNYGYTF. In DNA form, the CDR3 reads TGTGCCAGCAGGCCTGCGGGTACCCGGGATAACTATGGCTACACCTTC.

The CDR3 sequence is CASSPGQGRHTEAFF. CDR3 nucleotide sequence: TGCGCCAGCAGCCCGGGACAGGGTAGGCACACTGAAGCTTTCTTT. This rearrangement joins TRBV5-1 to TRBJ1-1; 9 positions match TRBD1. V dropped 4 bases and J dropped 3; count of bases not matched to a gene: 7. Germline V gives CDR1 SGHRS, CDR2 YFSETQ. The CDR3 consists of 15 residues.

The chain carries TRBV28 and TRBJ1-5; 8 bases align to TRBD1. Germline lookup yields CDR1 MDHEN and CDR2 SYDVKM. The junction had 11 bases not matched to a gene; V was cut back by 3 bases and J by 4 bases. This CDR3 is 17 amino acids long. The CDR3 region is CASSLTGTGGWNQPQHF. In DNA, the CDR3 is TGTGCCAGCAGTTTGACCGGGACAGGAGGATGGAATCAGCCCCAGCATTTT.

This clone was seen once. The chain has TRBV5-4 and TRBJ2-7; 14 nucleotides line up with TRBD2. The germline V gene has CDR1 SGHNT and CDR2 YYREEE (reference sequence). This CDR3 is built from 15 residues. J was trimmed by 3 bases and V by 5 bases; bases with no gene match: 4. DNA for the CDR3: TGTGCCAGCAGAGCCGGGACTAGCGGGAGCTACGAGCAGTACTTC. Translated, it gives CASRAGTSGSYEQYF. The complete variable domain, with remaining parts taken from reference TRBV5-4 and TRBJ2-7, reads ETGVTQSPTHLIKTRGQQVTLRCSSQSGHNTVSWYQQALGQGPQFIFQYYREEENGRGNFPPRFSGLQFPNYSSELNVNALELDDSALYLCASRAGTSGSYEQYFGPGTRLTVT.

This clone was observed once. J is TRBJ1-5 and V is TRBV6-1, with 9 bases lining up with TRBD1. J gave up 6 bases and V 11 bases, and 11 bases lay outside the gene matches. The CDR3 spans 14 residues. CDR1 and CDR2 from the germline V gene are MNHNS and SASEGT. The CDR3 here is CAGEIRTGVQPQHF. The CDR3 DNA is TGTGCCGGAGAGATACGGACAGGGGTTCAGCCCCAGCATTTT.

This clone occurred a few times. The chain links TRBV4-3 to TRBJ1-1; D perhaps matches TRBD1 (5 bases). V was cut by 2 bases and J by 4 bases, with 11 bases left in between. This CDR3 contains 14 residues. The germline V gene has CDR1 LGHNA and CDR2 YSLEER. The DNA of the CDR3 is TGCGCCAGCAGCCAAACAGGTTGGGGCACTGAAGCTTTCTTT. Encoded protein: CASSQTGWGTEAFF.

The CDR3 is CASSPRVSAYEQYF. DNA of the CDR3: TGTGCCAGCTCACCCCGGGTCTCGGCCTACGAGCAGTACTTC. This chain connects TRBV18 to TRBJ2-7, with D unresolved. The CDR3 has 14 amino acids. V lost 3 bases and J lost 2, with 11 bases in between. Germline CDR1 reads KGHSH; CDR2 reads LQKENI.

The chain has TRBV6-1 and TRBJ2-1, with TRBD1 identical over 8 bases. The length of the CDR3 is 13 residues. The V gene's germline CDR1 is MNHNS and CDR2 SASEGT. With 5 bases clipped from V and 8 bases from J, the junction kept 5 bases outside the gene matches. This CDR3 reads CASSSDRGYEQFF. The CDR3 region has the DNA TGTGCCAGCAGTTCTGACAGGGGCTATGAGCAGTTCTTC.

J is TRBJ2-7 and V is TRBV7-9; TRBD2 might be the D (7 bases). Looked up from germline, CDR1 is SEHNR and CDR2 is FQNEAQ (reference sequence). The ends were cut back, 1 base at V and 2 bases at J, with 18 bases in the middle. This CDR3 contains 17 residues. The CDR3 sequence: CASSLGSGQRDTYEQYF. Here the CDR3 DNA reads TGTGCCAGCAGCTTAGGGTCCGGGCAGCGGGACACCTACGAGCAGTACTTC.

This clone has just one count. Other nucleotide sequences from this sample produce the same CDR3. V and J are TRBV30 and TRBJ1-1; D remains unclear. Germline V gene data show CDR1 as GTSNPN and CDR2 as SVGIG (reference sequence). There are 11 residues in the CDR3. Trimming took 1 base from V and 5 from J, leaving 5 bases between them. The CDR3 protein is CAWSARTEAFF. CDR3 sequence (DNA): TGTGCCTGGAGTGCTCGGACTGAAGCTTTCTTT. Supplemented by reference TRBV30 and TRBJ1-1, the full variable domain reads SQTIHQWPATLVQPVGSPLSLECTVEGTSNPNLYWYRQAAGRGLQLLFYSVGIGQISSEVPQNLSASRPQDRQFILSSKKLLLSDSGFYLCAWSARTEAFFGQGTRLTVV.

The chain employs TRBV19 and TRBJ2-3, with D uncertain. Germline CDR1 is LNHDA and CDR2 is SQIVND (reference sequence). V lost 5 bases and J lost 6, with 24 bases in between. CDR3 length equals 17 residues. This CDR3 reads CASSSGYGRLARDTQYF. DNA for the CDR3: TGTGCCAGTAGTTCCGGGTACGGCCGATTGGCCCGGGATACGCAGTATTTT.

The rearrangement uses TRBV5-5 and TRBJ1-2; TRBD1 is a possible D gene (5 bases). Trimming removed 3 bases from V and 7 bases from J, with 19 bases in between. Germline-derived CDR1 and CDR2 are SGHKS and YYEKEE (reference sequence). CDR3 length: 15 residues. CDR3 sequence reads: CASSSEGTYVFGYTF. CDR3 coding DNA: TGTGCCAGCAGCTCGGAGGGGACCTATGTCTTTGGCTACACCTTC.

A single count supports this clone. The rearrangement links TRBV21-1 to TRBJ2-3; TRBD1, the D gene given by the table, was not confirmed from the DNA. TRBV21-1 is a pseudogene locus. This CDR3 spans 16 amino acids. DNA of the CDR3: TGTGCCAGCAGCGGATCGACAGGTATACCCACAGATACGCAGTATTTT. It specifies CASSGSTGIPTDTQYF.

The chain couples TRBV5-6 to TRBJ2-7; 7 bases line up with TRBD1. V lost 5 bases and J lost 3; bases outside the gene matches: 5. Germline V gene data show CDR1 as SGHDT and CDR2 as YYEEEE. This CDR3 comprises 13 residues. This CDR3 reads CASSHTGDYEQYF. CDR3 nucleotide sequence: TGTGCCAGCAGTCATACAGGGGACTACGAGCAGTACTTC. Full variable domain (remainder filled in from reference TRBV5-6 and TRBJ2-7): DAGVTQSPTHLIKTRGQQVTLRCSPKSGHDTVSWYQQALGQGPQFIFQYYEEEERQRGNFPDRFSGHQFPNYSSELNVNALLLGDSALYLCASSHTGDYEQYFGPGTRLTVT.

The V gene is TRBV27, the J gene TRBJ2-7; a possible D gene is TRBD1 (5 bases). Germline CDR1 reads MNHEY; CDR2 reads SMNVEV (reference sequence). Trimming stripped 5 bases from V and 2 bases from J, with 16 bases between. CDR3 length: 15 amino acids. DNA for the CDR3: TGTGCCAGCAGTCCTGATGACAGTGGCACCTACGAGCAGTACTTC. This codes for CASSPDDSGTYEQYF.

The CDR3 sequence is CASSYTRVTEAFF. CDR3 nucleotides: TGTGCCAGCAGTTACACCAGGGTCACTGAAGCTTTCTTT. The gene calls are TRBV6-6 and TRBJ1-1; possible D gene TRBD1, 5 bases. Per germline, CDR1 MNHNY and CDR2 SVGAGI (reference sequence). The CDR3 contains 13 residues. V was clipped by 2 bases and J by 4 bases, with 8 bases between them.

The count of this clone is one. The chain links TRBV5-6 to TRBJ1-5; unclear D gene. The V and J ends lost 2 bases and 2 bases respectively, with 11 bases between them. Germline assignment: CDR1 SGHDT and CDR2 YYEEEE. The CDR3 loop spans 15 amino acids. The CDR3 region is CASSFGVGGNQPQHF. CDR3 DNA: TGTGCCAGCAGCTTCGGGGTGGGCGGCAATCAGCCCCAGCATTTT.